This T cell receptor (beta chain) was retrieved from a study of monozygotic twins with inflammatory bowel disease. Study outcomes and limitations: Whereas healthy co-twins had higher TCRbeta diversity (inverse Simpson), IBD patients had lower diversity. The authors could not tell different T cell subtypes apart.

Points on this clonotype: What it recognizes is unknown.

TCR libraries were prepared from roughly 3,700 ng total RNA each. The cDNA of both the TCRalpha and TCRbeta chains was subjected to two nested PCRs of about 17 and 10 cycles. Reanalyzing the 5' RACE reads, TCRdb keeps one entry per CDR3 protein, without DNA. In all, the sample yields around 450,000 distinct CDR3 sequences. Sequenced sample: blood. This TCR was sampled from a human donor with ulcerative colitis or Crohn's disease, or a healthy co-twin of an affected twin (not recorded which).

CDR3 residues: CACPGQRNTGELFF. This chain links TRBV30 with TRBJ2-2; the TCRdb D gene call, TRBD1, has no DNA to confirm it. The CDR3 spans 14 residues. Germline values: CDR1 GTSNPN, CDR2 SVGIG (reference sequence). The variable domain in full, completed from reference TRBV30 and TRBJ2-2, reads SQTIHQWPATLVQPVGSPLSLECTVEGTSNPNLYWYRQAAGRGLQLLFYSVGIGQISSEVPQNLSASRPQDRQFILSSKKLLLSDSGFYLCACPGQRNTGELFFGEGSRLTVL.